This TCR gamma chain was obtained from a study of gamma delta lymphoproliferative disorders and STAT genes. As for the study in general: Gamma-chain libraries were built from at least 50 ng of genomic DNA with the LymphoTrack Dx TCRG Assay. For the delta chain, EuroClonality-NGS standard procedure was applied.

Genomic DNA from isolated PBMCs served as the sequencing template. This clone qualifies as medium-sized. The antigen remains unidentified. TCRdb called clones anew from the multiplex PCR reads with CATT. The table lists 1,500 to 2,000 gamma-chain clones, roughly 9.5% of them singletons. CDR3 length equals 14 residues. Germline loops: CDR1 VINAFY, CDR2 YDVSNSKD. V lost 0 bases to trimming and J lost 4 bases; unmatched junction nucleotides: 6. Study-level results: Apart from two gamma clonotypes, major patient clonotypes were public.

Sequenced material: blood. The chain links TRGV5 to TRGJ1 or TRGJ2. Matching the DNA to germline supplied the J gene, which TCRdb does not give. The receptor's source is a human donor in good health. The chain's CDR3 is CATWDRPPYYKKLF. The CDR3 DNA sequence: TGTGCCACCTGGGACAGGCCCCCCTATTATAAGAAACTCTTT.